The T cell receptor beta chain under discussion was sequenced for a study of CD4+ T cells in melanoma. The assay was immunoSEQ multiplex PCR, and TCRdb's table has in-frame clones only and misses some. The sample has 50,000 to 60,000 clones, approximately 70% seen once; the top ten hold under 5.5%. The CDR3 runs 14 residues. Germline assignment: CDR1 SGHRS and CDR2 YFSETQ. V lost 4 bases, J lost 8 bases, and 6 bases stayed unmatched. This sequence originates from a human donor with melanoma. The sequencing sample was made of tumor tissue. V gene TRBV5-1 combines with J gene TRBJ2-4; 10 bases are shared with TRBD1. The CDR3 spells CASSQSGTGDIQYF. CDR3 coding DNA: TGCGCCAGCAGCCAATCCGGGACAGGGGACATTCAGTACTTC.